This T cell receptor beta chain derives from a study of blood T cell repertoires in COVID-19. Study-wide background: Both acute and convalescent COVID-19 samples were obtained from the United States, Italy and Spain. Sample material is recorded as cDNA or gDNA derived from T cells, B-cell-depleted T cells, or PBMCs.

The V gene end was trimmed by 2 bases and the J gene end by 6 bases; junction bases not matched to a gene: 4. The CDR3 is made up of 14 amino acids. The germline CDR1 and CDR2 sequences are MNHEY and SVGEGT. Authors' processing steps: Nucleated cell number was recorded as an estimate derived from reference gene primer amplification. Clones were read by immunoSEQ multiplex PCR, and TCRdb kept only the in-frame ones, dropping some. V, J and clone size are taken as reported in that table, and D and trimming were inferred from the DNA itself. The sample contains roughly 100,000 clones, approximately 88% of which appear only once.

The receptor was derived from a human donor in a cohort sampled during active COVID-19. What was sequenced was peripheral blood. The chain joins TRBV6-2 or TRBV6-3 to TRBJ2-5, with 9 bases fitting TRBD2. The CDR3 reads CASSYGTSRQTQYF. CDR3 in DNA: TGTGCCAGCAGTTACGGGACTAGCAGGCAGACCCAGTACTTC.